This T cell receptor beta chain was sequenced during a study of blood T cell repertoires in COVID-19. Authors' processing steps: Estimation of nucleated cell counts was performed using reference gene primer amplification. The method was immunoSEQ multiplex PCR; TCRdb's version includes in-frame clones alone and lacks a portion of them. The DNA was the basis for D and trimming; V, J and clone size are from that table. The data contain roughly 55,000 clones, 86% of them singletons. Per the germline V gene, CDR1 is GTSNPN and CDR2 is SVGIG (reference sequence). The CDR3 is made up of 16 amino acids. V trimming: 1 base; J trimming: 5 bases; junction bases outside the gene matches: 10.

This clonotype originated in a man in his sixties or seventies with active COVID-19. Sequencing input: peripheral blood. The chain joins TRBV30 to TRBJ2-1; 8 nucleotides line up with TRBD2. The CDR3 sequence: CAWSGEASGLHNEQFF. CDR3 nucleotides: TGTGCCTGGAGTGGGGAGGCTAGCGGGCTACACAATGAGCAGTTCTTC.